Listed below are T cell receptor beta chains from one sample, sequenced in a study of blood T cell repertoires in COVID-19. Repertoires were generated with immunoSEQ multiplex PCR, while TCRdb's copy carries only in-frame clones and drops some. Seen here are about 440,000 clones, about 90% observed once, and the top ten hold around 1.8%. The sequencing sample was made of PBMCs or T cells enriched from blood (not recorded which). Receptor source: a woman aged 18-35 years with acute COVID-19. The CDR3 runs from the conserved cysteine through the conserved F or W.

J gene | V gene | CDR3 protein
TRBJ1-5 | TRBV5-5 | CASSRYDRVGQPQHF
TRBJ1-4 | TRBV2 | CASSVQGASEKLFF
TRBJ2-3 | TRBV30 | CAWKGQGTDTQYF
TRBJ2-6 | TRBV10-3 | CAISGSSGANVLTF
TRBJ1-6 | TRBV2 | CASSLSLKSTNSPLHF
TRBJ1-2 | TRBV23-1 | CASTFVGTTGDYGYTF
TRBJ2-4 | TRBV3-1/TRBV3-2 | CASSRDSGRGQYF
TRBJ2-5 | TRBV21-1 | CASSSPRLAGGPGQETQYF
TRBJ2-2 | TRBV7-9 | CASSQGTSGRAGELFF
TRBJ1-2 | TRBV7-2 | CASSPITGQGAYGYTF
TRBJ1-1 | TRBV7-6 | CASSEGRGSWTEAFF
TRBJ2-5 | TRBV5-1 | CASSPRQGVMETQYF
TRBJ1-5 | TRBV4-1 | CASSRMFGTANQPQHF
TRBJ1-6 | TRBV10-2 | CASSESVQGNSPLHF
TRBJ1-1 | TRBV2 | CASSIDRAGTEAFF
TRBJ2-1 | TRBV4-3 | CASSQGTGAGNEQFF